This TCR beta chain was found in a study of blood T cell repertoires in COVID-19. For the study at large: The origin of the acute and convalescent COVID-19 samples was the United States, Italy and Spain. PBMCs, B-cell-depleted T cells, or T cells were the source of the cDNA or gDNA that made up the material.

Profiled with immunoSEQ multiplex PCR; TCRdb holds only in-frame clones, not every one. The sample lists under 200,000 clones, roughly four fifths occurring once. The sample holds a few counts of this clone. The sequence came from a woman in her thirties or forties with acute or convalescent COVID-19. What was sequenced was peripheral blood.

The CDR3 spells CASSLYSGRGNEQFF. CDR3 DNA sequence: TGTGCCAGCAGTTTATATAGCGGGAGGGGGAATGAGCAGTTCTTC. The genes are TRBV28 and TRBJ2-1, with 11 bases identical to TRBD2. J was trimmed by 7 bases and V by 1 base; bases with no gene match: 3. Per the germline V gene, CDR1 is MDHEN and CDR2 is SYDVKM. The length of the CDR3 is 15 residues.